This TCR beta chain stems from a study of vaccination and CD4 T cells after COVID-19. Study-wide background: Overlapping peptides covering the spike proteins of SARS-CoV-2, HCoV-NL63, HCoV-OC43 and HCoV-229E were added to stimulate cells.

CDR3 length: 15 amino acids. Germline V gene lookup returns CDR1 MNHNS and CDR2 SASEGT. V was cut by 8 bases and J by 3 bases, with 19 bases left in between. Cultured CD4+ T-cell DNA underwent Oncomine TCR Beta short-read sequencing. TCRdb independently ran MiXCR on the PCR reads; one entry per CDR3 protein. Among around 3,900 distinct CDR3 sequences listed, 20% were seen once. Treatment denoted: 10-day PBMC culture with coronavirus spike peptide pools or control peptides (ViraFEST assay). In the case of this clonotype: Its antigen is not known.

General study results and limits: Within the convalescent patients, a median roughly 87% of the SARS-CoV-2-reactive clones were ones that appeared only post-vaccination.

Sequencing was carried out using CD4+ T cells from blood, cultured in vitro. The chain uses TRBV6-1 and TRBJ2-5; D remains unclear. The source of this sequence is a human donor who had recovered from COVID-19. DNA of the CDR3: TGTGCCAGCGGTCTACGAATCGACATTAAAGAGACCCAGTACTTC. This codes for CASGLRIDIKETQYF.